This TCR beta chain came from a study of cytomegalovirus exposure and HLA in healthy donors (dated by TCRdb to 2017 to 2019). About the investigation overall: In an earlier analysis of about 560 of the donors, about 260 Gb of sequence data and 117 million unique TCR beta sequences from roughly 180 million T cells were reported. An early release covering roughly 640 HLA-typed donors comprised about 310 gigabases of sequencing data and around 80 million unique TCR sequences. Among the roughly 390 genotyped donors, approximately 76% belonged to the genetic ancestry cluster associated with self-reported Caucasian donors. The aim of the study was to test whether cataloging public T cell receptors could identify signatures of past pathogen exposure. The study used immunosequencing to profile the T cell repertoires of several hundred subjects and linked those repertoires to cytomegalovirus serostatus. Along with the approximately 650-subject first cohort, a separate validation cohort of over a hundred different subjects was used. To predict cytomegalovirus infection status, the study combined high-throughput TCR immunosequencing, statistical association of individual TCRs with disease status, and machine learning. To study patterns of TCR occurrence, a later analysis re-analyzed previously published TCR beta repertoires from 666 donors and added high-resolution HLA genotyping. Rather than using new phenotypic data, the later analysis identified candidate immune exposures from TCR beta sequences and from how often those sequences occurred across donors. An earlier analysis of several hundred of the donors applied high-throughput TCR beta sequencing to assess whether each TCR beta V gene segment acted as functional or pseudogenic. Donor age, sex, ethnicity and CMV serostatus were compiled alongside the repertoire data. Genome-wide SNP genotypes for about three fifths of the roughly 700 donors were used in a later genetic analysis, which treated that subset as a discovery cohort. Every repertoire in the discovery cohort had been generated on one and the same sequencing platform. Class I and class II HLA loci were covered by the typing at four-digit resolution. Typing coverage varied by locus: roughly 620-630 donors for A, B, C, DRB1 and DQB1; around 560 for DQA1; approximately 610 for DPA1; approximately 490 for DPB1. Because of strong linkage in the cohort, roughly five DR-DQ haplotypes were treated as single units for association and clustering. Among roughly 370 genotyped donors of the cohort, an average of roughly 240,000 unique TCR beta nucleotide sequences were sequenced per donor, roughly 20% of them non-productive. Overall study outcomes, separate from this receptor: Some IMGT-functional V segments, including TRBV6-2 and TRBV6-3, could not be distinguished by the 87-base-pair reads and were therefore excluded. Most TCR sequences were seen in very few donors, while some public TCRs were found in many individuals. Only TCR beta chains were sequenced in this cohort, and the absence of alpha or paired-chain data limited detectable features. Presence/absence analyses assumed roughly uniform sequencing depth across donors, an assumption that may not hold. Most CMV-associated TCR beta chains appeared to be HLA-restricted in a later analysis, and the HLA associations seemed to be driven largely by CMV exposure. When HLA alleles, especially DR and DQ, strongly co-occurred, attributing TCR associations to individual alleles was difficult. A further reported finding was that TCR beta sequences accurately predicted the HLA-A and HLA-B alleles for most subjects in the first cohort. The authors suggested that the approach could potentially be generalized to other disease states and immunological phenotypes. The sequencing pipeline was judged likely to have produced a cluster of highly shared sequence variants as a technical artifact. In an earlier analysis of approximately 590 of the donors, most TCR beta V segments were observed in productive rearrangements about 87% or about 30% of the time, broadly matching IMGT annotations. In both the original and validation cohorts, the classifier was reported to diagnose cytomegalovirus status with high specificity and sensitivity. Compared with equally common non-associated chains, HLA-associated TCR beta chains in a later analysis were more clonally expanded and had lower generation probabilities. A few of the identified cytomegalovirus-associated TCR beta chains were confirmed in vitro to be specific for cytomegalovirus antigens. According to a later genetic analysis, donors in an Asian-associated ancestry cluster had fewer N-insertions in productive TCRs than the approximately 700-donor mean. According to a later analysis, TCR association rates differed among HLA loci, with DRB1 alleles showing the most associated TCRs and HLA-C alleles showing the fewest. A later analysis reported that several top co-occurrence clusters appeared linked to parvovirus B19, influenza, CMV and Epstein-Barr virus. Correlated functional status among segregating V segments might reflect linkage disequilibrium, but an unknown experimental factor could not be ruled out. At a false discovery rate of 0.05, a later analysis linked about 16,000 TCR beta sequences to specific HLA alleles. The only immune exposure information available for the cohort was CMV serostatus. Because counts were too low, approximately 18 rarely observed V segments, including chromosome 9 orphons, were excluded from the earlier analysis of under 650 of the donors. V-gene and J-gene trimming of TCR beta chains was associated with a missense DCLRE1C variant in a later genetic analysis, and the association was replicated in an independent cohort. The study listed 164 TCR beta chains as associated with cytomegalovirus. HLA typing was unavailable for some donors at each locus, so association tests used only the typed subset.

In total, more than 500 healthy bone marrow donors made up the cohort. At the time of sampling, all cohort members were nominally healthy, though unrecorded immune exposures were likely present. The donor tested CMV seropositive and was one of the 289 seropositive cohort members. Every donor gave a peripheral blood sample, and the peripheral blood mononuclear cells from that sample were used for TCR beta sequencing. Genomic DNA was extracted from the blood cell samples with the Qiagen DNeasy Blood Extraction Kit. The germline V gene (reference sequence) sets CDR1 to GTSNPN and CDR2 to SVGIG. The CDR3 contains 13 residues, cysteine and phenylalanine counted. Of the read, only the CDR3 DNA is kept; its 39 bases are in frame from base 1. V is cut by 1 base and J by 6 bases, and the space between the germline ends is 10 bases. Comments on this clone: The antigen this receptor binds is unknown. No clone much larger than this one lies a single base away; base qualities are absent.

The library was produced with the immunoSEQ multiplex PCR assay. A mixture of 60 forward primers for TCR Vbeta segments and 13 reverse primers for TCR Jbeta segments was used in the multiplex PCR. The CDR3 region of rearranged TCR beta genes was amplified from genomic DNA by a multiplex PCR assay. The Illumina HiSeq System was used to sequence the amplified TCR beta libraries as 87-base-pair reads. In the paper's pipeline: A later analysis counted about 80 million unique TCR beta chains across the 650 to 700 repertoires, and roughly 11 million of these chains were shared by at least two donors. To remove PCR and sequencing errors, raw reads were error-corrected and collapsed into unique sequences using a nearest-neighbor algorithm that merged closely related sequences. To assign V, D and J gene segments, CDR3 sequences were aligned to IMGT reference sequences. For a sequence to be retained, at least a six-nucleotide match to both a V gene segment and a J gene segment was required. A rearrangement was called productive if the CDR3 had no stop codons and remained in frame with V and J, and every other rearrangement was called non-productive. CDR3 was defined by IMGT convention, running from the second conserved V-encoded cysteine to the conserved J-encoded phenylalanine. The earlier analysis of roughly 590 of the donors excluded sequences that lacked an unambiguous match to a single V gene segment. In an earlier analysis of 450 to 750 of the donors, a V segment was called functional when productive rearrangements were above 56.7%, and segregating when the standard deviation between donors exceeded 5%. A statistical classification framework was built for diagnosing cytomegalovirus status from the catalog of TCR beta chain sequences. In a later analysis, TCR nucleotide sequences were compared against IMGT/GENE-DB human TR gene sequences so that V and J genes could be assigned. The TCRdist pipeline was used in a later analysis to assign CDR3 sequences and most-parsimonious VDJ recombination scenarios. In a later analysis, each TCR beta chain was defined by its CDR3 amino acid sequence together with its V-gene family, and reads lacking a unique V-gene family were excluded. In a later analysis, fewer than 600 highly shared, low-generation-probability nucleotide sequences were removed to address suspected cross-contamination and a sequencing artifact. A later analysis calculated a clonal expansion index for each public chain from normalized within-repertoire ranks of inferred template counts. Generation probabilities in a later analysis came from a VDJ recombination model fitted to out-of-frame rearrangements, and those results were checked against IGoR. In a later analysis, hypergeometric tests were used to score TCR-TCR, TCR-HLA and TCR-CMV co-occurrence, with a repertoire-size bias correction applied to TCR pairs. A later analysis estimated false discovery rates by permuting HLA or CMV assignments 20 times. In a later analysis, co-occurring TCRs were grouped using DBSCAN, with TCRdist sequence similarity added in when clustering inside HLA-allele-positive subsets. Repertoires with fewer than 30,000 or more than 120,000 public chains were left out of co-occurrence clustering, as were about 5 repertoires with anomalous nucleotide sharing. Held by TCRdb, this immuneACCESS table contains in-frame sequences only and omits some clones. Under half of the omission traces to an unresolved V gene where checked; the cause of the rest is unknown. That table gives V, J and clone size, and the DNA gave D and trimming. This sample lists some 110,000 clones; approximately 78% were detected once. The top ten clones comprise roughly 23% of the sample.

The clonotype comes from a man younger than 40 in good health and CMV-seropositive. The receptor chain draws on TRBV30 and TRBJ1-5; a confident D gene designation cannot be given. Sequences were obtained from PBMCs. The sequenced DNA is TGTGCCTGGAGTGGAGGAGGGAGTCAGCCCCAGCATTTT. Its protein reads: CAWSGGGSQPQHF. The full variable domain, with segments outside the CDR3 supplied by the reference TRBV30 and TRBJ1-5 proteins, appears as SQTIHQWPATLVQPVGSPLSLECTVEGTSNPNLYWYRQAAGRGLQLLFYSVGIGQISSEVPQNLSASRPQDRQFILSSKKLLLSDSGFYLCAWSGGGSQPQHFGDGTRLSIL.